A selection of T cell receptor beta chains follows, all from one sample in a study of cytomegalovirus exposure and HLA in healthy donors. Sequencing used immunoSEQ multiplex PCR; TCRdb keeps in-frame clones, though not all of them. Of roughly 220,000 clones listed, 65% to 80% are singletons. The sequenced sample consisted of PBMCs. The receptor source for this set is a man in his fifties or sixties in good health and CMV-seronegative. CDR3s include the opening cysteine and the closing phenylalanine or tryptophan. The D gene is left open where the match is weak. Clone sizes are given selectively: once, few, many, or a class where the clone is expanded.

size,J,D,V,CDR3,DNA
.,TRBJ2-3,TRBD2,TRBV6-5,CASSYGLAGGHTQYF,TGTGCCAGCAGTTACGGGTTAGCGGGAGGCCATACGCAGTATTTT
.,TRBJ2-7,TRBD2,TRBV10-3,CAISEPGTSGHEQYF,TGTGCCATCAGTGAACCCGGGACTAGCGGACACGAGCAGTACTTC
once,TRBJ1-2,.,TRBV15,CATSSYYGGAVNYGYTF,TGTGCCACCAGCAGTTACTATGGCGGCGCCGTGAACTATGGCTACACCTTC
.,TRBJ2-7,.,TRBV4-2,CASSQSVQGVPYEQYF,TGTGCCAGCAGCCAATCAGTTCAAGGGGTCCCCTACGAGCAGTACTTC
.,TRBJ2-3,.,TRBV4-1,CASSSGEIRTDTQYF,TGCGCCAGCAGCTCAGGGGAAATCAGGACAGATACGCAGTATTTT
.,TRBJ1-2,.,TRBV19,CASKGRADYGYTF,TGTGCCAGTAAGGGCAGGGCGGACTATGGCTACACCTTC
once,TRBJ2-2,TRBD1,TRBV27,CASSFQGRGPTGELFF,TGTGCCAGCAGTTTCCAGGGCAGGGGGCCCACCGGGGAGCTGTTTTTT
once,TRBJ2-7,TRBD2,TRBV28,CASRTPLAGSYEQYF,TGTGCCAGCAGAACCCCTCTAGCGGGGTCCTACGAGCAGTACTTC
.,TRBJ2-5,.,TRBV6-1,CASSEAPIGMGQETQYF,TGTGCCAGCAGTGAAGCCCCTATCGGGATGGGACAAGAGACCCAGTACTTC
.,TRBJ1-1,.,TRBV4-2,CASSQDRAAFF,TGTGCCAGCAGCCAAGACAGGGCTGCTTTCTTT
.,TRBJ1-1,.,TRBV18,CASSPGPGGREAFF,TGTGCCAGCTCACCGGGGCCGGGGGGTCGTGAAGCTTTCTTT
.,TRBJ2-3,.,TRBV5-4,CASSLFTGASTDTQYF,TGTGCCAGCAGCTTGTTCACCGGAGCCAGCACAGATACGCAGTATTTT
.,TRBJ2-7,.,TRBV6-6,CASQKGASYEQYF,TGTGCCAGCCAAAAAGGGGCCTCCTACGAGCAGTACTTC
few,TRBJ2-6,.,TRBV7-9,CSSSSPVVPGANVLTF,TGTTCCAGCAGCTCCCCTGTCGTTCCTGGGGCCAACGTCCTGACTTTC
.,TRBJ2-7,TRBD2,TRBV19,CASSIDLGRAYEQYF,TGTGCCAGTAGTATAGATCTGGGGAGGGCGTACGAGCAGTACTTC
.,TRBJ1-5,.,TRBV2,CASGLSVPQGSQPQHF,TGTGCCAGCGGTCTATCGGTCCCTCAGGGGAGTCAGCCCCAGCATTTT
.,TRBJ2-2,TRBD1,TRBV5-6,CASSGDSTFGELFF,TGTGCCAGCAGTGGGGACAGTACCTTCGGGGAGCTGTTTTTT
.,TRBJ2-4,.,TRBV30,CAWSEGEGNIQYF,TGTGCCTGGAGTGAAGGAGAAGGAAACATTCAGTACTTC
.,TRBJ2-3,TRBD1,TRBV5-1,CASSLEGQGGNTQYF,TGCGCCAGCAGCTTGGAGGGACAGGGAGGAAATACGCAGTATTTT
.,TRBJ1-5,.,TRBV5-1,CASSLEGGRQPQHF,TGCGCCAGCAGCTTGGAGGGAGGGAGGCAGCCCCAGCATTTT
.,TRBJ2-2,TRBD2,TRBV5-3,CARSLTPRGETAGLFF,TGTGCCAGAAGCCTAACACCCCGGGGGGAAACGGCGGGGCTGTTTTTT
few,TRBJ2-7,.,TRBV11-3,CASSHDSYEQYF,TGTGCCAGCAGCCACGACAGCTACGAGCAGTACTTC
.,TRBJ2-7,TRBD1,TRBV28,CASRRGRGTGNYEQYF,TGTGCCAGCAGGCGCGGGCGAGGGACAGGAAACTACGAGCAGTACTTC
.,TRBJ2-7,.,TRBV19,CASSMTGPYEQYF,TGTGCCAGTAGTATGACAGGACCCTACGAGCAGTACTTC
.,TRBJ2-7,.,TRBV5-1,CASSLDTRFGEQYF,TGCGCCAGCAGCTTGGACACCCGATTTGGCGAGCAGTACTTC
.,TRBJ1-3,.,TRBV28,CASSLLQGRSGNTIYF,TGTGCCAGCAGTTTATTACAGGGACGATCTGGAAACACCATATATTTT
few,TRBJ2-1,TRBD2,TRBV19,CASSPLYAGGPLGEQFF,TGTGCCAGTAGTCCCTTGTATGCGGGAGGGCCTTTAGGTGAGCAGTTCTTC
.,TRBJ1-1,.,TRBV19,CAWTEVNTEAFF,TGTGCGTGGACAGAAGTGAACACTGAAGCTTTCTTT
once,TRBJ1-5,.,TRBV28,CASSLFSPQHF,TGTGCCAGCAGCCTCTTTTCGCCCCAGCATTTT
.,TRBJ1-1,TRBD1,TRBV29-1,CSVGTGKNTEAFF,TGCAGCGTGGGGACAGGGAAGAACACTGAAGCTTTCTTT
once,TRBJ2-7,TRBD2,TRBV6-5,CASSAWTSGSYEQYF,TGTGCCAGCAGTGCCTGGACTAGCGGGAGCTACGAGCAGTACTTC
.,TRBJ1-2,.,TRBV7-9,CASSSTEIYGYTF,TGTGCCAGCAGCTCGACGGAGATCTATGGCTACACCTTC
.,TRBJ2-7,.,TRBV6-6,CAASRGSGEQYF,TGTGCCGCCAGCAGGGGCTCTGGCGAGCAGTACTTC
.,TRBJ2-7,TRBD1,TRBV6-5,CASSYSGTVNYEQYF,TGTGCCAGCAGTTACTCCGGGACAGTAAACTACGAGCAGTACTTC
.,TRBJ1-5,.,TRBV4-1,CASSPREGDSNQPQHF,TGCGCCAGCAGCCCCAGGGAGGGGGATAGCAATCAGCCCCAGCATTTT
once,TRBJ2-7,.,TRBV28,CASSHMSGASYEQYF,TGTGCCAGCAGTCACATGTCGGGTGCCTCCTACGAGCAGTACTTC
once,TRBJ2-7,TRBD1,TRBV9,CASSGPGTGPYEQYF,TGTGCCAGCAGCGGTCCCGGGACAGGGCCTTACGAGCAGTACTTC
.,TRBJ2-5,.,TRBV27,CASSLRRPNQETQYF,TGTGCCAGCAGTTTACGCAGGCCGAACCAAGAGACCCAGTACTTC
.,TRBJ2-1,TRBD1,TRBV9,CASSPRTGVHEQFF,TGTGCCAGCAGCCCCCGGACAGGAGTCCATGAGCAGTTCTTC
.,TRBJ2-1,TRBD2,TRBV4-1,CASSQDSGTSGINEQFF,TGCGCCAGCAGCCAGGATTCCGGGACTAGCGGGATCAATGAGCAGTTCTTC
.,TRBJ2-7,TRBD1,TRBV28,CASSPSVGDSSSYEQYF,TGTGCCAGCAGTCCGAGTGTAGGGGACAGCTCTTCCTACGAGCAGTACTTC